This T cell receptor beta chain derives from a study of early T cells in non-severe SARS-CoV-2 infection. The study's findings and limits: The VDJdb matching leaned toward anti-spike CD8 responses and overlooked private and CD4 specificities.

Turning to this clonotype: No antigen is known for it.

TCRdb processed the 5' RACE reads anew with MiXCR; each CDR3 protein has one entry. The sample lists 98,000 or so distinct CDR3 sequences, approximately 10% occurring once. The CDR3 has 16 residues. V shed 1 base and J shed 0 bases, with 10 bases lying between them. Germline V gene data show CDR1 as SEHNR and CDR2 as FQNEAQ (reference sequence). The source of this sequence is an adult who was a healthcare worker with PCR-confirmed SARS-CoV-2 infection or an uninfected control (not recorded which). V and J are TRBV7-9 and TRBJ1-5; D is ambiguous. The sequenced sample was whole blood. For the CDR3, the DNA is TGTGCCAGCAGCTTAGATCGTCCGGGTAGCAATCAGCCCCAGCATTTT. Encoded protein: CASSLDRPGSNQPQHF.